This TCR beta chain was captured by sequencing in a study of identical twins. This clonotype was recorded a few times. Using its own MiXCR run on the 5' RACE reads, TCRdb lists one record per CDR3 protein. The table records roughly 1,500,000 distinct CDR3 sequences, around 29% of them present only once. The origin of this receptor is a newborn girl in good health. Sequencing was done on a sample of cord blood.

In DNA, the CDR3 is TGTGCCAGCAGTTCCCTAATAAGGGAGCCCCAGCATTTT. Its translation is CASSSLIREPQHF. The chain is built from TRBV12-3 or TRBV12-4 and TRBJ1-5; D is uncertain. V was pared by 4 bases and J by 8 bases, with 12 bases between. CDR3 length equals 13 residues.